The present TCR beta chain was sequenced within a study of blood T cell repertoires in COVID-19. Germline CDR1 SGHNT, CDR2 YYREEE (reference sequence). The CDR3 loop spans 14 amino acids. V lost 2 bases, J lost 4 bases, and 11 bases lay in between. The method was immunoSEQ multiplex PCR; TCRdb's version includes in-frame clones alone and lacks a portion of them. This sample has 200,000 to 250,000 clones, with less than 90% found just once. The rearrangement links TRBV5-4 to TRBJ2-3, with D possibly being TRBD2 (6 bases). This TCR was recovered from a woman aged 60-75 years who had recovered from COVID-19. The sequenced sample consisted of peripheral blood. Here the CDR3 reads CASSLSREPDTQYF. CDR3 DNA sequence: TGTGCCAGCAGCTTAAGCCGGGAGCCAGATACGCAGTATTTT.